This is a list of T cell receptor beta chains from one sample in a study of shared clonotypes between healthy human individuals. The protocol was immunoSEQ multiplex PCR, while the TCRdb copy is restricted to in-frame clones and leaves out a portion. The top ten clones hold 1.1% of a sample with about 2 million clones, approximately 94% of them seen once. The sample comprised naive CD8+ T cells sorted from blood. These receptor sequences come from a man aged 18-30 years in good health. Both conserved end residues are part of each CDR3. The order of the fields is J gene, D gene, V gene, clone size, CDR3 DNA, CDR3 protein. D genes are given only for firm matches. Clone size is not always given. Where it is, it says once, few, many or a class for expanded clones.

j_gene: TRBJ1-2
d_gene: TRBD1
v_gene: TRBV27
abundance: .
CDR3nt: TGTGCCAGCAGTCCTTCGACAGGGGATTTTAACTATGGCTACACCTTC
CDR3aa: CASSPSTGDFNYGYTF

j_gene: TRBJ1-1
d_gene: .
v_gene: TRBV7-2
abundance: .
CDR3nt: TGTGCCAGCAGCTTAGAGCGGACATGGGGCACTGAAGCTTTCTTT
CDR3aa: CASSLERTWGTEAFF

j_gene: TRBJ2-2
d_gene: .
v_gene: TRBV29-1
abundance: .
CDR3nt: TGCAGCGTCCCGGGACTCACGAACACCGGGGAGCTGTTTTTT
CDR3aa: CSVPGLTNTGELFF

j_gene: TRBJ2-7
d_gene: .
v_gene: TRBV7-6
abundance: .
CDR3nt: TGTGCCAGCAGTTATCAGGGGAACTACGAGCAGTACTTC
CDR3aa: CASSYQGNYEQYF

j_gene: TRBJ2-3
d_gene: .
v_gene: TRBV13
abundance: .
CDR3nt: TGTGCCAGCAGCTTAGTTCCCATGGATACGCAGTATTTT
CDR3aa: CASSLVPMDTQYF

j_gene: TRBJ2-7
d_gene: .
v_gene: TRBV4-1
abundance: .
CDR3nt: TGCGCCAGCAGCCAAGTTCCGGATTCCTACGAGCAGTACTTC
CDR3aa: CASSQVPDSYEQYF

j_gene: TRBJ1-2
d_gene: TRBD1
v_gene: TRBV28
abundance: .
CDR3nt: TGTGCCAGCACCTTAGAGGGGGCTGGGGTTACCTATGGCTACACCTTC
CDR3aa: CASTLEGAGVTYGYTF

j_gene: TRBJ2-5
d_gene: .
v_gene: TRBV21-1
abundance: .
CDR3nt: TGTGCCAGCAGCAAAGAGGGACTAGCGGGACCTAGACCCCAGTACTTC
CDR3aa: CASSKEGLAGPRPQYF

j_gene: TRBJ2-1
d_gene: TRBD2
v_gene: TRBV19
abundance: once
CDR3nt: TGTGCCAGTAGTATCCTCTCCCCAGGGGAAAAACTAGCGGGGGCCGACAATGAGCAGTTCTTC
CDR3aa: CASSILSPGEKLAGADNEQFF

j_gene: TRBJ2-7
d_gene: TRBD2
v_gene: TRBV7-2
abundance: .
CDR3nt: TGTGCCAGCAGCTCTAGACTAGCGGGCGATCCCCTTTACGAGCAGTACTTC
CDR3aa: CASSSRLAGDPLYEQYF

j_gene: TRBJ2-3
d_gene: TRBD1
v_gene: TRBV27
abundance: .
CDR3nt: TGTGCCAGCAGTTTATACAGGGGGAGCGGAGATACGCAGTATTTT
CDR3aa: CASSLYRGSGDTQYF

j_gene: TRBJ1-1
d_gene: .
v_gene: TRBV7-9
abundance: .
CDR3nt: TGTGCCAGCAGCTTAGGGGAGAAGGGCACTGAAGCTTTCTTT
CDR3aa: CASSLGEKGTEAFF

j_gene: TRBJ2-3
d_gene: .
v_gene: TRBV9
abundance: .
CDR3nt: TGTGCCAGCAGCTCCGGGACGGAAGGTTACACAGATACGCAGTATTTT
CDR3aa: CASSSGTEGYTDTQYF

j_gene: TRBJ1-5
d_gene: TRBD1
v_gene: TRBV28
abundance: .
CDR3nt: TGTGCCAGCAGCAACAGGGGGCTTGGGGATCAGCCCCAGCATTTT
CDR3aa: CASSNRGLGDQPQHF

j_gene: TRBJ2-3
d_gene: TRBD2
v_gene: TRBV6-5
abundance: .
CDR3nt: TGTGCCAGCAGTTACTCAGCGGGGGGAAGCACAGATACGCAGTATTTT
CDR3aa: CASSYSAGGSTDTQYF

j_gene: TRBJ2-3
d_gene: .
v_gene: TRBV5-1
abundance: .
CDR3nt: TGCGCCAGCAGCTTGGAGGCCCCTCCAGATACGCAGTATTTT
CDR3aa: CASSLEAPPDTQYF

j_gene: TRBJ2-7
d_gene: .
v_gene: TRBV15
abundance: once
CDR3nt: TGTGCCACCAGCAGAGATTTGGGGGGACTGACTGGGAACGAGCAGTACTTC
CDR3aa: CATSRDLGGLTGNEQYF

j_gene: TRBJ2-7
d_gene: .
v_gene: TRBV21-1
abundance: .
CDR3nt: TGTGCCAGCAGCAAAGAGGAGCGGGGGGGCAGCCCCCGCATCGACGAGCAGTACTTC
CDR3aa: CASSKEERGGSPRIDEQYF

j_gene: TRBJ2-7
d_gene: TRBD2
v_gene: TRBV7-9
abundance: .
CDR3nt: TGTGCCAGCAGCCCCCGGCTCTGGCGGGAGCTGGACGAGCAGTACTTC
CDR3aa: CASSPRLWRELDEQYF

j_gene: TRBJ2-3
d_gene: TRBD2
v_gene: TRBV27
abundance: .
CDR3nt: TGTGCCAGCAGTCCATCGATGAGCGGGAGGGCCTCAGATACGCAGTATTTT
CDR3aa: CASSPSMSGRASDTQYF

j_gene: TRBJ2-7
d_gene: .
v_gene: TRBV7-9
abundance: .
CDR3nt: TGTGCCAGCAGCTTGGACAGCAGTTCCTACGAGCAGTACTTC
CDR3aa: CASSLDSSSYEQYF

j_gene: TRBJ2-7
d_gene: TRBD1
v_gene: TRBV7-6
abundance: .
CDR3nt: TGTGCCAGCAGCTTACGACAGGGGTACGAGCAGTACTTC
CDR3aa: CASSLRQGYEQYF

j_gene: TRBJ2-7
d_gene: .
v_gene: TRBV28
abundance: .
CDR3nt: TGTGCCAGCAGTTTCGGGGGTTGGGTAGAGCAGTACTTC
CDR3aa: CASSFGGWVEQYF

j_gene: TRBJ1-6
d_gene: .
v_gene: TRBV7-9
abundance: few
CDR3nt: TGTGCCAGCAGCTCCAGGGAATCAACCCTCCACTTT
CDR3aa: CASSSRESTLHF

j_gene: TRBJ2-7
d_gene: TRBD1
v_gene: TRBV7-3
abundance: .
CDR3nt: TGTGCCAGCAGCCCAGGGGACAGGGGGCATGCGCCTACGGGTGAGCAGTACTTC
CDR3aa: CASSPGDRGHAPTGEQYF

j_gene: TRBJ2-7
d_gene: TRBD1
v_gene: TRBV4-1
abundance: .
CDR3nt: TGCGCCAGCAGCCACCAAGGGGGAGACAGGGACTACGAGCAGTACTTC
CDR3aa: CASSHQGGDRDYEQYF